This T cell receptor (beta chain) was captured in a study of cytomegalovirus exposure and HLA in healthy donors. Study information: T cells numbering approximately 170 million yielded approximately 100 million unique TCR beta sequences in an earlier analysis.

Study-wide results and caveats: Per a prior analysis, the majority of TCR beta V segments were productive roughly 87% or roughly 30% of the time.

As for this clone: Antigen unknown.

It was with 60 Vbeta and 13 Jbeta primers that the PCR ran. Assay used: immunoSEQ multiplex PCR; TCRdb lists only in-frame clones, some missing. The sample records tens of thousands of clones, 53% being singletons. The CDR3 covers 15 residues. V was shortened by 1 base and J by 5 bases, with 11 bases between the two germline ends. Germline lookup yields CDR1 SGHVS and CDR2 FNYEAQ. The receptor comes from a woman in her thirties or forties in good health and CMV-seropositive. This chain uses TRBV7-6 with TRBJ2-2; TRBD1 might be the D (6 bases). Sample: PBMCs. The CDR3 sequence: CASSLDGGRTGELFF. In DNA form, the CDR3 reads TGTGCCAGCAGCTTAGATGGGGGCAGAACCGGGGAGCTGTTTTTT.